This TCR beta chain was retrieved from a study of OX40 agonist ivuxolimab in advanced cancers. Produced via immunoSEQ multiplex PCR; TCRdb's table is partial and in-frame only. In the table there are roughly 67,000 clones, roughly four fifths of which are singletons. The study sampled blood at baseline, cycle 4 day 1, and cycle 7 day 1. The CDR3 sequence is 17 residues long. V dropped 4 bases and J dropped 8 bases, with 24 bases sitting between them. Germline CDR1 and CDR2: SGHDN and FVKESK. The sequences come from CD4+ or CD8+ T cells sorted from blood, collected in a trial of the OX40 agonist ivuxolimab. This chain connects TRBV14 to TRBJ2-1, with D possibly being TRBD1 or TRBD2 (8 bases each). This TCR was sampled from an adult with an advanced solid tumor such as melanoma, head and neck, liver or kidney cancer. The CDR3 loop reads CASSLTQGGLDVDEQFF. CDR3 bases: TGTGCCAGCAGCCTAACACAGGGGGGACTAGACGTCGATGAGCAGTTCTTC.